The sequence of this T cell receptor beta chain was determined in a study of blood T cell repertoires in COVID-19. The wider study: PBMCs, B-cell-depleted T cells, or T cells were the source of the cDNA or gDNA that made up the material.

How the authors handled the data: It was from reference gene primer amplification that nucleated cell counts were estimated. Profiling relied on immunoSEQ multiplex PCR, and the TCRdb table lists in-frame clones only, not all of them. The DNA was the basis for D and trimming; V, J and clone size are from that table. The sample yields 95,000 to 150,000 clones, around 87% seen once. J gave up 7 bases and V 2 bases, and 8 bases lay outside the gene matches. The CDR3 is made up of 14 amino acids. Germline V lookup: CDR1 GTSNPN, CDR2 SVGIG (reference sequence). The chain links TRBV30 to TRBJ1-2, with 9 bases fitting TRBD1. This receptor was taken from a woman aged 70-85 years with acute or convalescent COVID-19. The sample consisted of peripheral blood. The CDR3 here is CAWSPRDRVSGYTF. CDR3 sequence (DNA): TGTGCCTGGAGTCCCCGGGACAGGGTCAGTGGCTACACCTTC.